Each of the 11 T cell receptor beta chains below was sequenced from the same sample in a study of cytomegalovirus exposure and HLA in healthy donors. Researchers ran the PCR with 60 Vbeta and 13 Jbeta primers. The protocol was immunoSEQ multiplex PCR, while the TCRdb copy is restricted to in-frame clones and leaves out a portion. In the table there are about 220,000 clones, about 70% of which are singletons. Input material: PBMCs. The receptors were gathered from a woman aged 25 to 39 in good health and CMV-seronegative.

This clone was seen at least ten times. This chain links TRBV5-6 with TRBJ1-5; D ambiguous. This CDR3 has 13 amino acids. V shed 3 bases and J shed 6 bases, with 10 bases lying between them. Germline CDR1 reads SGHDT; CDR2 reads YYEEEE. This chain's CDR3 is CASSSGAGQPQHF. Written as DNA, the CDR3 is TGTGCCAGCAGCTCCGGAGCCGGTCAGCCCCAGCATTTT. Combining the CDR3 with reference TRBV5-6 and TRBJ1-5 gives the whole variable domain DAGVTQSPTHLIKTRGQQVTLRCSPKSGHDTVSWYQQALGQGPQFIFQYYEEEERQRGNFPDRFSGHQFPNYSSELNVNALLLGDSALYLCASSSGAGQPQHFGDGTRLSIL.

The V call is TRBV5-6, the J call TRBJ2-5; weak D call: TRBD2 (5 bases). CDR3 length: 16 amino acids. The V end lost 2 bases, the J end lost 5 bases, and 19 bases lay between the germline ends. Germline V gives CDR1 SGHDT, CDR2 YYEEEE. In nucleotides, the CDR3 is TGTGCCAGCAGCTTTTGGGTTTTTTCTGGCGGGGAGACCCAGTACTTC. This translates into CASSFWVFSGGETQYF. The full variable domain, rest sourced from reference TRBV5-6 and TRBJ2-5, is DAGVTQSPTHLIKTRGQQVTLRCSPKSGHDTVSWYQQALGQGPQFIFQYYEEEERQRGNFPDRFSGHQFPNYSSELNVNALLLGDSALYLCASSFWVFSGGETQYFGPGTRLLVL.

A few counts support this clone. The chain carries TRBV5-6 and TRBJ1-4; no clear D. Germline lookup yields CDR1 SGHDT and CDR2 YYEEEE. CDR3 length: 15 residues. The V end lost 1 base, the J end lost 2 bases, and 9 bases lay between the germline ends. The CDR3 sequence is CASSLPGSTNEKLFF. DNA of the CDR3: TGTGCCAGCAGCTTGCCCGGGAGTACTAATGAAAAACTGTTTTTT. Based on the CDR3 plus reference TRBV5-6 and TRBJ1-4, the full variable domain is DAGVTQSPTHLIKTRGQQVTLRCSPKSGHDTVSWYQQALGQGPQFIFQYYEEEERQRGNFPDRFSGHQFPNYSSELNVNALLLGDSALYLCASSLPGSTNEKLFFGSGTQLSVL.

The chain uses TRBV29-1 and TRBJ2-5, with unresolved D. The CDR3 is 13 residues long. V lost 6 bases to trimming and J lost 7 bases, with 18 bases between them. The germline V gene encodes CDR1 SQVTM and CDR2 ANQGSEA. The CDR3 DNA sequence: TGCAGCGTGAGCGTAGCTGAATATGGGACCCAGTACTTC. It translates to CSVSVAEYGTQYF.

This rearrangement joins TRBV5-4 to TRBJ1-5, with D tentatively TRBD1 (6 bases). CDR1 and CDR2 (germline): SGHNT, YYREEE (reference sequence). The CDR3 has 15 residues. The ends were cut back, 2 bases at V and 6 bases at J, with 15 bases in the middle. The CDR3 reads CASSLDPGGGQPQHF. CDR3 sequence (DNA): TGTGCCAGCAGCTTAGATCCGGGGGGCGGTCAGCCCCAGCATTTT. Full variable domain (outside the CDR3, taken from reference TRBV5-4 and TRBJ1-5): ETGVTQSPTHLIKTRGQQVTLRCSSQSGHNTVSWYQQALGQGPQFIFQYYREEENGRGNFPPRFSGLQFPNYSSELNVNALELDDSALYLCASSLDPGGGQPQHFGDGTRLSIL.

The V gene is TRBV4-3, the J gene TRBJ1-4, with D possibly matching TRBD1 (6 bases). V was cut by 1 base and J by 8 bases, with 11 bases left in between. The CDR3 is 14 amino acids. The germline V gene has CDR1 LGHNA and CDR2 YSLEER. The CDR3 DNA is TGCGCCAGCAGCCAAGGGACAGTTGACGAAAAACTGTTTTTT. The encoded protein is CASSQGTVDEKLFF.

Concerning this clone: One junction end disagrees with the germline gene, perhaps due to a read error. V usage is TRBV5-1 and J usage is TRBJ1-2, with D possibly being TRBD1 (6 bases). CDR1 is SGHRS, CDR2 YFSETQ, per germline. This CDR3 region has 16 residues. CDR3 DNA: TGCGCCAGCAGCTTGAACCTGCCAGGGGTTGCTGAGGCCTACAACTTC. Translation: CASSLNLPGVAEAYNF.

This clone has just a few counts. The gene calls are TRBV6-1 and TRBJ2-7; 8 bases fit TRBD2. Per the germline V gene, CDR1 is MNHNS and CDR2 is SASEGT. The CDR3 has 14 residues. J gave up 4 bases and V 5 bases, and 7 bases lay outside the gene matches. CDR3 in amino acids: CASSLGAGAYEQYF. The CDR3 DNA reads as TGTGCCAGCAGTTTAGGAGCGGGGGCTTACGAGCAGTACTTC.

The gene calls are TRBV7-9 and TRBJ1-6, with D unclear. Trimming shortened V by 1 base and J by 4 bases, and 5 bases separated the two germline ends. The CDR3 contains 14 residues. Germline-derived CDR1 and CDR2 are SEHNR and FQNEAQ (reference sequence). The CDR3 reads CASSLEQYNSPLHF. In DNA, the CDR3 is TGTGCCAGCAGCTTAGAGCAATATAATTCACCCCTCCACTTT. Full variable domain (missing parts from reference TRBV7-9 and TRBJ1-6): DTGVSQNPRHKITKRGQNVTFRCDPISEHNRLYWYRQTLGQGPEFLTYFQNEAQLEKSRLLSDRFSAERPKGSFSTLEIQRTEQGDSAMYLCASSLEQYNSPLHFGNGTRLTVT.

The chain's CDR3 is CASSGYRGLTDSGANVLTF. The CDR3 nucleotides are TGTGCCAGCAGCGGATACAGGGGGTTAACGGACTCTGGGGCCAACGTCCTGACTTTC. The rearrangement uses TRBV2 and TRBJ2-6; 8 positions match TRBD1. The J segment lost 0 bases and the V segment lost 6 bases, leaving 13 bases of the junction unmatched. The germline gives CDR1 SNHLY, CDR2 FYNNEI. There are 19 residues in the CDR3.

The V and J genes are TRBV11-3 and TRBJ2-1, with D tentatively TRBD2 (5 bases). The V gene lost 0 bases and the J gene lost 8 bases, with 8 bases spanning the gap. In germline, CDR1 is SGHNT, CDR2 YENEEA. CDR3 length: 13 amino acids. The CDR3 DNA reads as TGTGCCAGCAGCTTAGATCACGGGGATGAGCAGTTCTTC. Translation gives CASSLDHGDEQFF.